What follows is one TCR beta chain and its context. Profiled with immunoSEQ multiplex PCR; TCRdb holds only in-frame clones, not every one. The table records 60,000 to 90,000 clones, 80% to 85% of them present only once. These data originate in a study of blood T cell repertoires in COVID-19. Study as a whole: PBMCs, B-cell-depleted T cells, or T cells were the source of the cDNA or gDNA that made up the material.

CDR1 and CDR2 from the germline V gene are MDHEN and SYDVKM. V was pared by 3 bases and J by 4 bases, with 17 bases between. The CDR3 totals 16 residues. This receptor was taken from a man aged 50 or older with acute or convalescent COVID-19. Sequenced input: peripheral blood. The chain combines TRBV28 with TRBJ2-3; possible D gene TRBD1, 5 bases. CDR3 protein: CASSFDSQGVADTQYF. The CDR3 DNA reads TGTGCCAGCAGTTTCGACAGCCAAGGGGTCGCAGATACGCAGTATTTT.